Listed here are 26 T cell receptor beta chains from one sample, sequenced in a study of T cells in Graves' hyperthyroidism and ophthalmopathy. There were TCR beta CDR3 regions amplified from RNA transcripts. A first-round RT-PCR of the TCR CDR3 used the HTBI primer set. TCRdb re-called the multiplex PCR reads with MiXCR, one entry per CDR3 protein. The sample consists of fewer than 350,000 distinct CDR3 sequences, 13% of them appearing once. Sample: blood. The receptors stem from a young woman with Graves' hyperthyroidism that later progressed to Graves' ophthalmopathy.

Regarding this clonotype: One base away lies a much larger clone, so this may be a sequencing read error. It is likely a read error, because the conserved phenylalanine at the end of the CDR3 is missing. V usage is TRBV27 and J usage is TRBJ2-1; D remains unclear. Germline loops: CDR1 MNHEY, CDR2 SMNVEV (reference sequence). This CDR3 is 12 amino acids long. Trimming cost V 6 bases and J 0 bases, with 3 bases left between them. CDR3 DNA: TGTGCCAGCAGGAGCTCCTACAATGAGCAGTTCCTC. Protein: CASRSSYNEQFL.

This clonotype was recorded at least ten times. The rearrangement joins TRBV7-2 to TRBJ1-1; 8 bases are a match to TRBD1. Germline trimming cut 0 bases from V and 4 bases from J; bases unmatched to any gene: 4. This CDR3 region has 15 residues. The germline CDR1 and CDR2 sequences are SGHTA and FQGNSA. The CDR3 nucleotides read TGTGCCAGCAGCTTAGCGTCGACAGGGGTCACTGAAGCTTTCTTT. This translates into CASSLASTGVTEAFF.

This clonotype was found many times. The chain uses TRBV11-2 and TRBJ2-1, with 9 bases identical to TRBD2. Germline CDR1 reads SGHAT; CDR2 reads FQNNGV. Losses at the gene ends were 1 base for V and 7 bases for J; bases not matched to a gene: 5. The CDR3 contains 15 residues. CDR3 amino acids: CASSLATSGWNEQFF. CDR3 sequence (DNA): TGTGCCAGCAGCTTAGCAACTAGCGGGTGGAATGAGCAGTTCTTC.

This clonotype was seen ten or more times. Mismatch with germline at one junction end may stem from a read error. The rearrangement uses TRBV5-6 and TRBJ2-7; the match to TRBD1 covers 9 bases. Germline V gene data show CDR1 as SGHDT and CDR2 as YYEEEE. This CDR3 is built from 17 residues. The DNA for the CDR3 is TGTGCCAGCAGCTCCGCGATCGGGACAGGGTGGGCCTACGCGCAGTACTTC. The encoded protein is CASSSAIGTGWAYAQYF.

This chain connects TRBV5-8 to TRBJ2-2; D gene ambiguous. V lost 1 base to trimming and J lost 6 bases, with 13 bases between them. This CDR3 region has 15 residues. CDR1 and CDR2 from the germline V gene are SGHTS and YDEGEE. CDR3: CASSLLSVNAGELFF. The CDR3 DNA is TGTGCCAGCAGCTTGTTGTCCGTTAACGCCGGGGAGCTGTTTTTT.

This clonotype was seen at least ten times. The rearrangement links TRBV20-1 to TRBJ2-5; 7 positions match TRBD2. This CDR3 is built from 16 residues. Per germline, CDR1 DFQATT and CDR2 SNEGSKA (reference sequence). Trimming removed 6 bases from V and 1 base from J; junction bases left unmatched: 14. In DNA form, the CDR3 reads TGCAGTGCCAGTACTCCCCTTCTAGCGGCCCAAGAGACCCAGTACTTC. It specifies CSASTPLLAAQETQYF.

This clonotype was counted a few times. The chain combines TRBV7-6 with TRBJ2-3, with 8 bases aligning to TRBD2. The CDR3 extends over 14 amino acids. The germline V gene encodes CDR1 SGHVS and CDR2 FNYEAQ. Trimming took 5 bases from V and 1 from J; bases not matched to a gene: 2. CDR3 residues: CASSVSGGTDTQYF. CDR3 DNA sequence: TGTGCCAGCAGCGTTAGCGGGGGCACAGATACGCAGTATTTT.

This clonotype was recorded at least ten times. The CDR3 region is CAWSVHNRYEQYF. CDR3 in DNA: TGTGCCTGGAGTGTACACAATCGCTACGAGCAGTACTTC. The rearrangement uses TRBV30 and TRBJ2-7; D ambiguous. Trimming pared 0 bases from V and 3 bases from J, leaving 9 bases between. Germline CDR1 is GTSNPN and CDR2 is SVGIG (reference sequence). The length of the CDR3 is 13 residues.

The V call is TRBV11-2, the J call TRBJ2-7, with TRBD2 identical over 9 bases. Per the germline V gene, CDR1 is SGHAT and CDR2 is FQNNGV. This CDR3 comprises 14 residues. V gave up 4 bases and J gave up 4 bases; unmatched junction bases: 5. The CDR3 nucleotides are TGTGCCAGCAGCTCTCGGACTAGCGTTTACGAGCAGTACTTC. Protein product: CASSSRTSVYEQYF.

This clonotype was picked up a small number of times. This chain connects TRBV7-2 to TRBJ1-3, with D maybe TRBD1 (5 bases). The CDR3 consists of 18 residues. CDR1 and CDR2 from the germline V gene are SGHTA and FQGNSA. V shed 4 bases and J shed 1 base, with 20 bases lying between them. This CDR3 reads CASSSLAGTPFSGNTIYF. In nucleotides, the CDR3 is TGTGCCAGCAGCTCCCTTGCGGGGACCCCCTTTTCTGGAAACACCATATATTTT.

This clonotype has a count of ten or more. V and J are TRBV9 and TRBJ2-1, with D perhaps matching TRBD1 or TRBD2 (6 bases each). Per the germline V gene, CDR1 is SGDLS and CDR2 is YYNGEE. There are 14 residues in the CDR3. The V end lost 5 bases, the J end lost 11 bases, and 20 bases lay between the germline ends. This chain's CDR3 is CASSGSGGGGQQFF. In DNA form, the CDR3 reads TGTGCCAGCAGTGGCAGCGGTGGAGGGGGGCAGCAGTTCTTC.

This clonotype was recorded at least ten times. In nucleotides, the CDR3 is TGTGCCAGCGCGGGAACTGAAGCTTTCTTT. It yields the protein CASAGTEAFF. The chain uses TRBV2 and TRBJ1-1; D not certain. Trimming removed 8 bases from V and 5 bases from J, with 6 bases in between. The germline gives CDR1 SNHLY, CDR2 FYNNEI. The CDR3 has 10 amino acids.

About this clonotype: A much more abundant neighbour one base away suggests this may be a read error. The CDR3 nucleotides read TGTGCCAGCAGCTTAGGGGGCTTTACTAGGGGGAACACTGAAGCTTTCTTT. Protein: CASSLGGFTRGNTEAFF. The J gene is TRBJ1-1, the V gene TRBV7-2; the D gene is possibly TRBD1 (5 bases). Germline CDR1 SGHTA, CDR2 FQGNSA. The V gene lost 1 base and the J gene lost 1 base, with 16 bases spanning the gap. The CDR3 sequence is 17 residues long.

In regard to this clonotype: One base away lies a much larger clone, so this may be a sequencing read error. This chain uses TRBV9 with TRBJ1-5; perhaps TRBD1 as D (6 bases). The CDR3 consists of 14 residues. In germline, CDR1 is SGDLS, CDR2 YYNGEE. The V gene lost 4 bases and the J gene lost 1 base, with 9 bases spanning the gap. CDR3 sequence (DNA): TGTGCCAGCAGCCAGGGGATGAGCAATCAGCCCCAGCATTTT. Residues: CASSQGMSNQPQHF.

This clonotype was seen at least ten times. The chain has TRBV20-1 and TRBJ2-1, with D perhaps assigned TRBD1 or TRBD2 (5 bases each). The CDR3 is 15 amino acids. Germline assignment: CDR1 DFQATT and CDR2 SNEGSKA (reference sequence). V was trimmed by 1 base and J by 8 bases, leaving 18 bases between them. In DNA, the CDR3 is TGCAGTGCTAGAGCCCCGGGAAGGGGAAAAGATGAGCAGTTCTTC. Amino acid sequence: CSARAPGRGKDEQFF.

Ten or more counts support this clonotype. The chain uses TRBV2 and TRBJ2-7; no firm D call. From germline, CDR1 is SNHLY and CDR2 FYNNEI. The CDR3 has 12 amino acids. V was pared by 3 bases and J by 6 bases, with 9 bases between. CDR3 region: CASSDGGPEQYF. CDR3 nucleotide sequence: TGTGCCAGCAGTGATGGTGGCCCCGAGCAGTACTTC.

This clonotype was detected many times. This chain uses TRBV29-1 with TRBJ2-3; 9 bases fit TRBD2. The germline CDR1 and CDR2 sequences are SQVTM and ANQGSEA. This CDR3 has 16 residues. Unmatched junction bases numbered 9, after V lost 1 base and J lost 4 bases. The CDR3 bases are TGCAGCGTTGAAGGGCTAGCGGGATTAAGGTCAGATACGCAGTATTTT. Amino acids: CSVEGLAGLRSDTQYF.

This clonotype was seen at least ten times. This chain joins TRBV6-2 or TRBV6-3 and TRBJ2-2, with 11 nucleotides matching TRBD2. Germline V lookup: CDR1 MNHEY, CDR2 SVGEGT. The V gene end was trimmed by 6 bases and the J gene end by 1 base; junction bases not matched to a gene: 7. CDR3 length equals 17 residues. The CDR3: CASRHRLAGGNTGELFF. The CDR3, as DNA: TGTGCCAGCAGACATCGCCTAGCGGGAGGGAACACCGGGGAGCTGTTTTTT.

The chain is built from TRBV7-9 and TRBJ2-7, with D perhaps being TRBD1 or TRBD2 (8 bases each). V gave up 2 bases and J gave up 7 bases, with 27 bases separating them. Germline loops: CDR1 SEHNR, CDR2 FQNEAQ (reference sequence). CDR3 length: 18 amino acids. The CDR3 is CASSLRTGTRLKSGEQYF. CDR3 nucleotides: TGTGCCAGCAGCTTACGGACAGGGACTAGACTTAAGTCCGGTGAGCAGTACTTC.

This clonotype was counted at least ten times. The chain joins TRBV7-9 to TRBJ1-2; TRBD1 agrees at 7 bases. The CDR3 is made up of 13 amino acids. Trimming removed 5 bases from V and 7 bases from J; junction bases left unmatched: 7. Germline CDR1 SEHNR, CDR2 FQNEAQ (reference sequence). CDR3 DNA sequence: TGTGCCAGCAGCCCAGGGACAGTCGCTGGCTACACCTTC. Translated: CASSPGTVAGYTF.

This rearrangement joins TRBV4-1 to TRBJ2-7; 7 bases are a match to TRBD2. In germline, CDR1 is MGHRA, CDR2 YSYEKL. The CDR3 contains 17 residues. V lost 0 bases to trimming and J lost 2 bases; unmatched junction nucleotides: 10. CDR3 in amino acids: CASSQDLTSLPPYEQYF. The CDR3 DNA reads as TGCGCCAGCAGCCAAGACCTGACTAGCCTGCCTCCCTACGAGCAGTACTTC.

This clonotype came up a few times. A clone one base away is much larger, so this may be a read error. The gene calls are TRBV7-2 and TRBJ2-6; TRBD1 is a possible D gene (7 bases). The germline gives CDR1 SGHTA, CDR2 FQGNSA. CDR3 length: 18 amino acids. The CDR3 region is CASSLRQGLTSGANVPTF. DNA for the CDR3: TGTGCCAGCAGCTTACGACAGGGCCTAACCTCGGGGGCCAACGTCCCGACTTTC.

This clonotype occurred many times. The chain combines TRBV6-1 with TRBJ2-3; possibly TRBD2 for D (5 bases). V lost 11 bases, J lost 3 bases, and 15 bases lay in between. The germline V gene encodes CDR1 MNHNS and CDR2 SASEGT. The CDR3 consists of 13 residues. Here the CDR3 reads CAGGTAYTDTQYF. CDR3 sequence (DNA): TGTGCCGGAGGTACAGCTTATACAGATACGCAGTATTTT.

This clonotype was seen ten or more times. The genes are TRBV15 and TRBJ2-1, with D perhaps matching TRBD2 (5 bases). The CDR3 is made up of 17 amino acids. Trimming removed 0 bases at V and 1 base at J, with 13 bases between. Germline CDR1 reads LNHNV; CDR2 reads YYDKDF (reference sequence). CDR3 loop: CATSRDPGISSYNEQFF. CDR3 nucleotides: TGTGCCACCAGCAGAGATCCCGGGATAAGTTCCTACAATGAGCAGTTCTTC.

This clonotype was seen repeatedly, ten times or more. This chain joins TRBV3-1 and TRBJ2-3; 13 bases are a match to TRBD2. V lost 3 bases, J lost 2 bases, and 5 bases stayed unmatched. Germline loops: CDR1 LGHDT, CDR2 YNNKEL (reference sequence). This CDR3 is 17 amino acids long. The CDR3 bases are TGTGCCAGCAGCCACGCGGGACTAGCGGGACCCACAGATACGCAGTATTTT. Its protein product is CASSHAGLAGPTDTQYF.

This clonotype was seen repeatedly, ten times or more. This rearrangement joins TRBV28 to TRBJ1-5; D ambiguous. This CDR3 comprises 15 residues. V lost 3 bases to trimming and J lost 7 bases, with 16 bases between them. CDR1 is MDHEN, CDR2 SYDVKM, per germline. The CDR3, as DNA: TGTGCCAGCAGTTTTCTCCTGGGAACCGGGCAGCCCCAGCATTTT. It encodes CASSFLLGTGQPQHF.